One sample yielded the 22 T cell receptor beta chains listed below, sequenced in a study of T cell changes during pregnancy in multiple sclerosis. Profiling relied on immunoSEQ multiplex PCR, and the TCRdb table lists in-frame clones only, not all of them. This table holds around 80,000 clones, about 91% found once. Material: peripheral blood, obtained before pregnancy. The receptors shown here come from a female donor with multiple sclerosis, enrolled in a pregnancy study.

This chain connects TRBV7-2 to TRBJ1-2; D is unclear. The germline V gene has CDR1 SGHTA and CDR2 FQGNSA. The CDR3 totals 15 residues. With 5 bases removed from V and 2 bases from J, the gap between germline ends came to 15 bases. CDR3 loop: CASSGRREGNYGYTF. CDR3 coding DNA: TGTGCCAGCAGCGGCCGGCGGGAGGGAAACTATGGCTACACCTTC. Using reference TRBV7-2 and TRBJ1-2 for the parts outside the CDR3, the full variable domain is GAGVSQSPSNKVTEKGKDVELRCDPISGHTALYWYRQSLGQGLEFLIYFQGNSAPDKSGLPSDRFSAERTGGSVSTLTIQRTQQEDSAVYLCASSGRREGNYGYTFGSGTRLTVV.

This chain links TRBV4-3 with TRBJ2-3, with a tentative D call TRBD2 (6 bases). Germline CDR1 is LGHNA and CDR2 is YSLEER. CDR3 length: 17 amino acids. Trimming removed 0 bases from V and 4 bases from J, with 17 bases in between. CDR3: CASSQDRSGVGPDTQYF. The CDR3 DNA follows: TGCGCCAGCAGCCAAGATAGGTCGGGAGTAGGCCCAGATACGCAGTATTTT.

This clone showed up just once. J is TRBJ2-5 and V is TRBV18, with D possibly TRBD2 on 5 matching bases. Deletions cut 4 bases from V and 11 bases from J, with 20 bases between. The CDR3 totals 14 residues. The germline V gene has CDR1 KGHSH and CDR2 LQKENI. The CDR3 DNA is TGTGCCAGCTCACGAACGTCCTGGTCGAGGGAGCAGTACTTC. Its protein is CASSRTSWSREQYF. The entire variable domain, with the rest obtained from reference TRBV18 and TRBJ2-5, is as follows: NAGVMQNPRHLVRRRGQEARLRCSPMKGHSHVYWYRQLPEEGLKFMVYLQKENIIDESGMPKERFSAEFPKEGPSILRIQQVVRGDSAAYFCASSRTSWSREQYFGPGTRLLVL.

In this sample, this clone turned up a few times. The CDR3 spells CASSRGPGELFF. The DNA for the CDR3 is TGTGCCAGCAGCCGGGGTCCCGGGGAGCTGTTTTTT. The J gene is TRBJ2-2, the V gene TRBV7-8, with a weak D call TRBD2 (5 bases). Between the trimmed V and J ends, which lost 5 bases and 6 bases, there was a span of 7 bases. The CDR3 length is 12 residues. Germline assignment: CDR1 SGHVS and CDR2 FQNEAQ. Looking up the rest from reference TRBV7-8 and TRBJ2-2 gives the full variable domain: GAGVSQSPRYKVAKRGQDVALRCDPISGHVSLFWYQQALGQGPEFLTYFQNEAQLDKSGLPSDRFFAERPEGSVSTLKIQRTQQEDSAVYLCASSRGPGELFFGEGSRLTVL.

The chain joins TRBV6-5 to TRBJ2-1; tentatively, D is TRBD1 (6 bases). V shed 6 bases and J shed 4 bases, with 10 bases lying between them. Germline V gene sequence: CDR1 MNHEY, CDR2 SVGAGI. This CDR3 has 13 residues. CDR3 sequence reads: CASSPTGYNEQFF. DNA of the CDR3: TGTGCCAGCAGCCCTACAGGGTACAATGAGCAGTTCTTC.

The V gene is TRBV13, the J gene TRBJ2-3, with D maybe TRBD2 (6 bases). Trimming removed 5 bases at V and 3 bases at J, with 15 bases between. Per germline, CDR1 PRHDT and CDR2 FYEKMQ (reference sequence). The CDR3 runs 15 residues. The CDR3 spells CASSPSQRGTDTQYF. The CDR3 DNA is TGTGCCAGCAGCCCCTCTCAACGGGGGACAGATACGCAGTATTTT.

The chain joins TRBV5-1 to TRBJ1-1; TRBD1 matches at 9 bases. The CDR3 contains 15 residues. The germline V gene has CDR1 SGHRS and CDR2 YFSETQ. V was clipped by 3 bases and J by 0 bases; unmatched bases: 3. The CDR3 DNA reads as TGCGCCAGCAGCTGGGGGACAGGGATGAACACTGAAGCTTTCTTT. Translating gives CASSWGTGMNTEAFF. Full variable domain (outside the CDR3, taken from reference TRBV5-1 and TRBJ1-1): KAGVTQTPRYLIKTRGQQVTLSCSPISGHRSVSWYQQTPGQGLQFLFEYFSETQRNKGNFPGRFSGRQFSNSRSEMNVSTLELGDSALYLCASSWGTGMNTEAFFGQGTRLTVV.

V and J are TRBV29-1 and TRBJ2-7; D is possibly TRBD2 (6 bases). The V end lost 5 bases, the J end lost 0 bases, and 11 bases lay between the germline ends. CDR3 size: 13 residues. Germline V gene sequence: CDR1 SQVTM, CDR2 ANQGSEA. The CDR3 region is CSVRGGFSYEQYF. For the CDR3, the DNA is TGCAGCGTTAGGGGAGGTTTCTCCTACGAGCAGTACTTC.

The chain has TRBV7-2 and TRBJ2-7, with TRBD2 matching over 8 bases. Looked up from germline, CDR1 is SGHTA and CDR2 is FQGNSA. The ends lost 1 base at V and 4 bases at J; junction bases unmatched: 9. The CDR3 sequence is 16 residues long. CDR3 sequence: CASSLDGITSGYEQYF. Here the CDR3 DNA reads TGTGCCAGCAGCTTAGATGGGATTACTAGCGGTTACGAGCAGTACTTC.

The chain employs TRBV5-1 and TRBJ2-2; D ambiguous. Germline V gene data show CDR1 as SGHRS and CDR2 as YFSETQ. This CDR3 spans 16 amino acids. Trimming cost V 6 bases and J 0 bases, with 15 bases left between them. The CDR3 sequence is CASTLIVGTNTGELFF. CDR3 DNA sequence: TGCGCCAGCACCCTGATCGTCGGTACGAACACCGGGGAGCTGTTTTTT.

This rearrangement joins TRBV6-5 to TRBJ1-1; 9 bases are shared with TRBD1. Trimming took 6 bases from V and 11 from J; bases not matched to a gene: 13. The CDR3 spans 14 residues. The germline CDR1 and CDR2 sequences are MNHEY and SVGAGI. The CDR3 sequence is CASRAGTGLVGAFF. The CDR3 DNA follows: TGTGCCAGCAGGGCCGGGACAGGGTTAGTGGGCGCTTTCTTT.

This chain links TRBV4-3 with TRBJ2-7, with 9 bases aligning to TRBD2. The junction had 11 bases not matched to a gene; V was cut back by 0 bases and J by 5 bases. CDR3 size: 17 residues. Germline CDR1 LGHNA, CDR2 YSLEER. The CDR3 region is CASSQESIAGDTHEQYF. The CDR3 DNA reads as TGCGCCAGCAGCCAAGAGAGCATAGCGGGAGATACCCACGAGCAGTACTTC.

On this clone: Germline and junction disagree at one end, which may indicate a read error. The chain recombines TRBV6-5 with TRBJ2-5; TRBD2 matches 14 bases. Per the germline V gene, CDR1 is MNHEY and CDR2 is SVGAGI. CDR3 length equals 13 residues. CDR3 protein: CASSSTSGRAWDF. CDR3 DNA sequence: TGTGCCAGCAGTTCGACTAGCGGGAGGGCCTGGGACTTC.

This chain links TRBV6-1 with TRBJ2-3, with D tentatively TRBD2 (6 bases). This CDR3 has 16 amino acids. The V end was cut by 2 bases, the J end by 0 bases, with 12 bases between. Germline CDR1 and CDR2: MNHNS and SASEGT. The CDR3 coding sequence is TGTGCCAGCAGTGAATTTCACGGAGGGAGCACAGATACGCAGTATTTT. Translating gives CASSEFHGGSTDTQYF.

DNA for the CDR3: TGTGCCAGCAGTGAACACGGTACCAATGAGCAGTTCTTC. Protein sequence: CASSEHGTNEQFF. This chain links TRBV2 with TRBJ2-1, with D hard to call. This CDR3 comprises 13 residues. From germline, CDR1 is SNHLY and CDR2 FYNNEI. V lost 2 bases, J lost 6 bases, and 8 bases lay in between.

The chain uses TRBV10-2 and TRBJ2-3, with D hard to call. Germline CDR1 WSHSY, CDR2 SAAADI. CDR3 length equals 14 residues. V lost 3 bases, J lost 2 bases, and 9 bases lay in between. The chain's CDR3 is CASSEIYDTDTQYF. CDR3 coding DNA: TGCGCCAGCAGTGAAATCTACGACACAGATACGCAGTATTTT.

This clone has more than one count but fewer than ten. The rearrangement joins TRBV28 to TRBJ2-5; 8 bases map to TRBD2. The CDR3 totals 15 residues. The V and J ends lost 5 bases and 4 bases, in that order; junction bases with no gene match: 9. Germline-derived CDR1 and CDR2 are MDHEN and SYDVKM. The CDR3 protein is CASSRSGSFSETQYF. The CDR3 DNA reads TGTGCCAGCAGTAGGAGCGGGAGTTTCTCAGAGACCCAGTACTTC.

The V and J genes are TRBV29-1 and TRBJ2-5, with 10 bases aligning to TRBD2. In germline, CDR1 is SQVTM, CDR2 ANQGSEA. The CDR3 has 14 amino acids. The ends lost 3 bases at V and 6 bases at J; junction bases unmatched: 7. CDR3 residues: CSVEISGRPKTQYF. DNA of the CDR3: TGCAGCGTTGAGATTAGCGGGAGGCCAAAGACCCAGTACTTC.

This clone was observed a handful of times. The V and J genes are TRBV6-6 and TRBJ1-1; 7 bases match TRBD1. The CDR3 consists of 13 residues. V lost 8 bases and J lost 8; bases outside the gene matches: 11. CDR1 is MNHNY, CDR2 SVGAGI, per germline (reference sequence). As DNA, the CDR3 is TGTGCCAGCGAACCAATCGGGACAGCAGAAGCTTTCTTT. Residues: CASEPIGTAEAFF.

The chain recombines TRBV6-5 with TRBJ2-7; perhaps TRBD1 as D (6 bases). The germline V and J ends were trimmed by 6 bases and 1 base, with 16 bases remaining between them. The germline gives CDR1 MNHEY, CDR2 SVGAGI. The CDR3 has 15 residues. The CDR3 spells CASRAAGALSYEQYF. The DNA of the CDR3 is TGTGCCAGCAGGGCAGCAGGGGCCCTATCCTACGAGCAGTACTTC.

This chain joins TRBV2 and TRBJ2-5, with D unresolved. Germline CDR1 reads SNHLY; CDR2 reads FYNNEI. Trimming cost V 6 bases and J 6 bases, with 5 bases left between them. The length of the CDR3 is 10 residues. CDR3 loop: CASREKTQYF. CDR3 nucleotide sequence: TGTGCCAGCAGGGAGAAGACCCAGTACTTC.

This clone was found once. This rearrangement joins TRBV5-1 to TRBJ1-2; D is ambiguous. V was cut by 4 bases and J by 4 bases, with 14 bases left in between. Germline CDR1 and CDR2: SGHRS and YFSETQ. CDR3 length equals 14 residues. CDR3 sequence reads: CASSRDPAAYGYTF. CDR3 nucleotides: TGCGCCAGCAGCCGGGATCCGGCAGCCTATGGCTACACCTTC.